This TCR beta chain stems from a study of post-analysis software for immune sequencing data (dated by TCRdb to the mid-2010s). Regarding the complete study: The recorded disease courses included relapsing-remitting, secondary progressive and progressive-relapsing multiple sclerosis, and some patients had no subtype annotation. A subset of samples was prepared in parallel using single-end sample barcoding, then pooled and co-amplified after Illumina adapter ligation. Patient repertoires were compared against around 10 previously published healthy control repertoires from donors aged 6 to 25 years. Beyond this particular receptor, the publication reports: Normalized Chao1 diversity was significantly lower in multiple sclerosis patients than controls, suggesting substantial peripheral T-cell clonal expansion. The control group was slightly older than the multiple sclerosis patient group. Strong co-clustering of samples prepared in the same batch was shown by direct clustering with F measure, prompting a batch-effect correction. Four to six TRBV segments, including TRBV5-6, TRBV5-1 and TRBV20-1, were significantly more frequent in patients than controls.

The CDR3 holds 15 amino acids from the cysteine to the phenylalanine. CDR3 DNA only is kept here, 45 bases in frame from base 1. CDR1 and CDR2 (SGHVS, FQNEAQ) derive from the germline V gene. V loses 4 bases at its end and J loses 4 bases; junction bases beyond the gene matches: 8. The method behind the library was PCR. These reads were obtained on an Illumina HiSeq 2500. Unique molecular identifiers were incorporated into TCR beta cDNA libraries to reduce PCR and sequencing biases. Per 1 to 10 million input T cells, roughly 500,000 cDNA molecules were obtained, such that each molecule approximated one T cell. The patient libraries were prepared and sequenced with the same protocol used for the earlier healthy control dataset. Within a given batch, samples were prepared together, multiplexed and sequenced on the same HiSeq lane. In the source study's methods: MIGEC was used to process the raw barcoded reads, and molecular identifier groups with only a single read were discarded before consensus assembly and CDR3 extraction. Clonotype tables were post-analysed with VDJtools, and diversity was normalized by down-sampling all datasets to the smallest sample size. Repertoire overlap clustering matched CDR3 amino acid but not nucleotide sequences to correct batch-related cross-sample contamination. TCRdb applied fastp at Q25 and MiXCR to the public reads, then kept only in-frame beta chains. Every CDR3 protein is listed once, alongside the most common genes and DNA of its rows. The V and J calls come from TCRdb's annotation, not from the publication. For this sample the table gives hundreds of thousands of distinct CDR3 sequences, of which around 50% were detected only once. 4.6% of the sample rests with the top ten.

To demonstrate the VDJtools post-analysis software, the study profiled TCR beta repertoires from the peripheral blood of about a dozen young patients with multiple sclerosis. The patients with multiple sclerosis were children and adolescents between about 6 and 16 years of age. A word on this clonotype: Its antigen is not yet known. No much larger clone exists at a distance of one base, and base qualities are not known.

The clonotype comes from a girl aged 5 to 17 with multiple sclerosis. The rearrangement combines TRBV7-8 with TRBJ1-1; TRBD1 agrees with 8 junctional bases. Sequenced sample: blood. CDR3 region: CASSSPQGAGTEAFF. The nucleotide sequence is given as TGTGCCAGCAGCTCGCCTCAGGGGGCCGGCACTGAAGCTTTCTTT.